This T cell receptor (beta chain) was identified in a study of T cell changes during pregnancy in multiple sclerosis. Repertoires were generated with immunoSEQ multiplex PCR, while TCRdb's copy carries only in-frame clones and drops some. The sample lists approximately 110,000 clones, approximately 90% occurring once. The receptor comes from a female donor with multiple sclerosis, enrolled in a pregnancy study. The specimen comprised peripheral blood, sampled after pregnancy.

This CDR3 reads CASSFDRNEKLFF. CDR3 sequence (DNA): TGTGCCAGCAGCTTCGACAGAAATGAAAAACTGTTTTTT. The chain recombines TRBV5-4 with TRBJ1-4; the D gene is possibly TRBD1 (5 bases). Germline V gene data show CDR1 as SGHNT and CDR2 as YYREEE (reference sequence). Between the trimmed V and J ends, which lost 2 bases and 5 bases, there was a span of 7 bases. This CDR3 region has 13 residues. Full variable domain (remainder filled in from reference TRBV5-4 and TRBJ1-4): ETGVTQSPTHLIKTRGQQVTLRCSSQSGHNTVSWYQQALGQGPQFIFQYYREEENGRGNFPPRFSGLQFPNYSSELNVNALELDDSALYLCASSFDRNEKLFFGSGTQLSVL.